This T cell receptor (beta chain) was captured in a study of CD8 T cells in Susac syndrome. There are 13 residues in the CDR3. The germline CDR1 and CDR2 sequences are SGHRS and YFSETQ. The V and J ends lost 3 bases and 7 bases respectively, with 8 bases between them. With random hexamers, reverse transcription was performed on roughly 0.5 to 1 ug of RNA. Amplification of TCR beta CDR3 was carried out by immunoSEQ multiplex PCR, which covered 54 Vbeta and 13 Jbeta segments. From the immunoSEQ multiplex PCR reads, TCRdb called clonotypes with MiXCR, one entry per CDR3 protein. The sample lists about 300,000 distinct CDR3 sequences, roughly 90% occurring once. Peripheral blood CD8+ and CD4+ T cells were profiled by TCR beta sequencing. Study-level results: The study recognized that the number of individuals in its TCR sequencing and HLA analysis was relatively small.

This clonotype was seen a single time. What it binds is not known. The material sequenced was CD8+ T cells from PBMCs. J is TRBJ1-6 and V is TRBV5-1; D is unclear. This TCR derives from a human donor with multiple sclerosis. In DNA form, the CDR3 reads TGCGCCAGCAGCTATCTGGGGAATTCACCCCTCCACTTT. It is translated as CASSYLGNSPLHF.